This TCR beta chain was profiled in a study of blood T cell repertoires in COVID-19. Some clones are missing from TCRdb's copy, which holds only in-frame ones; the method was immunoSEQ multiplex PCR. The sample consists of 200,000 to 250,000 clones, 65% to 90% of them appearing once. Sample: peripheral blood. This receptor was identified in a man aged 50-60 years with acute or convalescent COVID-19.

CDR3 in DNA: TGTGCCAGCAGTTACTCGGGACAGGGAAACACCATATATTTT. Encoded protein: CASSYSGQGNTIYF. The chain has TRBV6-5 and TRBJ1-3; 7 bases are shared with TRBD1. Germline loops: CDR1 MNHEY, CDR2 SVGAGI. With 0 bases clipped from V and 4 bases from J, the junction kept 0 bases outside the gene matches. This CDR3 comprises 14 residues.